A single sample gave rise to the 28 T cell receptor beta chains below, sequenced in a study of cytomegalovirus exposure and HLA in healthy donors. This PCR relied on a set of 60 Vbeta primers and 13 Jbeta primers. TCRdb's table, derived via immunoSEQ multiplex PCR, lists solely in-frame clones and lacks some. The profile shows about 180,000 clones, around 70% of them singletons. The specimen sequenced was PBMCs. These TCRs come from a male donor in good health and CMV-seronegative.

The CDR3 nucleotides read TGTGCCAGCAGGACTCCCCAGGGACTAGCGGGAGGGACCGGGGAGCTGTTTTTT. It encodes CASRTPQGLAGGTGELFF. The genes are TRBV7-9 and TRBJ2-2; TRBD2 matches 16 bases. The V segment lost 6 bases and the J segment 5 bases; nucleotides outside the gene matches: 9. The germline V gene encodes CDR1 SEHNR and CDR2 FQNEAQ (reference sequence). The CDR3 is 18 residues long.

The rearrangement links TRBV5-6 to TRBJ1-2; D possibly corresponds to TRBD1 (5 bases). CDR1 is SGHDT and CDR2 is YYEEEE in the germline V gene. Trimming cost V 0 bases and J 8 bases, with 14 bases left between them. This CDR3 has 14 amino acids. The CDR3 DNA reads TGTGCCAGCAGCTTGGAGGCAGGGCGAGGAGGCTACACCTTC. It is translated as CASSLEAGRGGYTF.

The chain has TRBV5-5 and TRBJ1-2; D unresolved. The V and J ends lost 1 base and 4 bases respectively, with 8 bases between them. CDR3 size: 13 residues. The germline V gene encodes CDR1 SGHKS and CDR2 YYEKEE (reference sequence). The CDR3 sequence: CASSLNSFYGYTF. CDR3 DNA sequence: TGTGCCAGCAGCTTGAACAGCTTCTATGGCTACACCTTC.

Here the CDR3 reads CASSQEYATNTEAFF. Written as DNA, the CDR3 is TGTGCCAGCAGCCAAGAATATGCGACTAACACTGAAGCTTTCTTT. The chain couples TRBV4-2 to TRBJ1-1; D remains ambiguous. In germline, CDR1 is LGHNA, CDR2 YNFKEQ. The CDR3 covers 15 residues. V lost 0 bases, J lost 2 bases, and 10 bases lay in between.

This clone was picked up a small number of times. The chain has TRBV6-1 and TRBJ2-7; perhaps TRBD2 as D (5 bases). Trimming took off 6 bases at V and 9 bases at J, with 12 bases between the two ends. The CDR3 sequence is 11 residues long. The germline V gene encodes CDR1 MNHNS and CDR2 SASEGT. The chain's CDR3 is CASSWSAGQYF. CDR3 sequence (DNA): TGTGCCAGCAGCTGGTCCGCGGGGCAGTACTTC.

The chain is built from TRBV28 and TRBJ1-2; 9 bases match TRBD1. CDR1 and CDR2 from the germline V gene are MDHEN and SYDVKM. The J segment lost 0 bases and the V segment lost 5 bases, leaving 10 bases of the junction unmatched. This CDR3 is built from 17 residues. The CDR3 region has the DNA TGTGCCAGCAGTCCCCCGGGACAGGGTCCTTCTAACTATGGCTACACCTTC. It encodes CASSPPGQGPSNYGYTF.

The rearrangement uses TRBV6-1 and TRBJ1-5; 7 positions match TRBD1. The germline V gene encodes CDR1 MNHNS and CDR2 SASEGT. V lost 6 bases and J lost 2; bases outside the gene matches: 7. This CDR3 is built from 15 residues. This chain's CDR3 is CASRHRGMGNQPQHF. The CDR3 nucleotides read TGTGCCAGCAGACACAGGGGTATGGGCAATCAGCCCCAGCATTTT.

In its sample, this clone was seen a few times. The J gene is TRBJ1-6, the V gene TRBV10-1, with D possibly being TRBD1 (5 bases). The germline gives CDR1 WNHNN, CDR2 SYGVQD (reference sequence). Trimming took 3 bases from V and 8 from J, leaving 8 bases between them. The CDR3 consists of 13 residues. CDR3 residues: CASSEVRDSPLHF. The CDR3 DNA reads TGCGCCAGCAGTGAAGTCAGGGATTCACCCCTCCACTTT.

In this sample, this clone turned up a few times. CDR3 sequence (DNA): TGCGCCAGCAGCCTGGGGGAGGGTACGGACGAGACCCAGTACTTC. Amino acid sequence: CASSLGEGTDETQYF. J is TRBJ2-5 and V is TRBV4-1, with 7 nucleotides matching TRBD2. CDR1 MGHRA and CDR2 YSYEKL come from the germline V gene. This CDR3 has 15 residues. The J segment lost 5 bases and the V segment lost 4 bases, leaving 10 bases of the junction unmatched.

The chain is built from TRBV6-1 and TRBJ2-1; unclear D gene. Trimming cost V 6 bases and J 7 bases, with 13 bases left between them. This CDR3 has 13 residues. In germline, CDR1 is MNHNS, CDR2 SASEGT. CDR3 DNA sequence: TGTGCCAGCAGGGTGACTGCTATGAATGAGCAGTTCTTC. This codes for CASRVTAMNEQFF.

The V and J genes are TRBV5-1 and TRBJ1-2; D unresolved. CDR1 and CDR2 from the germline V gene are SGHRS and YFSETQ. V was pared by 0 bases and J by 8 bases, with 2 bases between. This CDR3 has 10 amino acids. CDR3 coding DNA: TGCGCCAGCAGCTTGGCGGGCTACACCTTC. This codes for CASSLAGYTF.

The genes are TRBV28 and TRBJ2-1, with 7 positions matching TRBD2. The CDR3 length is 13 residues. The J segment lost 4 bases and the V segment lost 5 bases, leaving 2 bases of the junction unmatched. Germline loops: CDR1 MDHEN, CDR2 SYDVKM. The CDR3 sequence: CASSLAVYNEQFF. The CDR3 DNA follows: TGTGCCAGCAGTCTAGCGGTATACAATGAGCAGTTCTTC.

The V and J genes are TRBV5-1 and TRBJ2-7, with 7 bases lining up with TRBD1. The CDR3 is 13 residues long. Trimming took 7 bases from V and 4 from J; bases not matched to a gene: 8. The germline V gene encodes CDR1 SGHRS and CDR2 YFSETQ. CDR3 region: CASRRGQQYEQYF. CDR3 nucleotide sequence: TGCGCCAGCCGCCGGGGACAGCAATACGAGCAGTACTTC.

This chain links TRBV6-1 with TRBJ1-1; 9 positions agree with TRBD1. Germline loops: CDR1 MNHNS, CDR2 SASEGT. Trimming removed 6 bases from V and 1 base from J; junction bases left unmatched: 3. CDR3 size: 14 residues. CDR3 sequence reads: CASRGQGPNTEAFF. The CDR3 coding sequence is TGTGCCAGCAGGGGACAGGGCCCGAACACTGAAGCTTTCTTT.

The J gene is TRBJ1-6, the V gene TRBV7-2; the match to TRBD1 covers 8 bases. V was clipped by 5 bases and J by 10 bases; unmatched bases: 7. The CDR3 spans 14 residues. Germline assignment: CDR1 SGHTA and CDR2 FQGNSA. The CDR3 is CASSVQGAYSPLHF. DNA for the CDR3: TGTGCCAGCAGCGTCCAGGGGGCCTACTCACCCCTCCACTTT.

Concerning this clone itself: A clone one base away is much larger, so this may be a read error. V is TRBV25-1 and J is TRBJ1-4, with D possibly TRBD1 on 6 matching bases. V was clipped by 3 bases and J by 7 bases, with 6 bases between them. CDR1 MGHDK and CDR2 SYGVNS come from the germline V gene. The CDR3 sequence is 12 residues long. CDR3 sequence: CASSDRGEKLFF. The DNA of the CDR3 is TGTGCCAGCAGTGACAGGGGTGAAAAACTGTTTTTT.

The chain joins TRBV2 to TRBJ1-1, with D hard to call. The CDR3 has 13 amino acids. The germline V gene encodes CDR1 SNHLY and CDR2 FYNNEI. Trimming removed 7 bases from V and 3 bases from J, with 12 bases in between. For the CDR3, the DNA is TGTGCCAGCACTCGCGAGCAATACACTGAAGCTTTCTTT. This codes for CASTREQYTEAFF.

V gene TRBV6-5 combines with J gene TRBJ2-1, with 9 bases that match TRBD2. V trimming: 4 bases; J trimming: 7 bases; junction bases outside the gene matches: 11. There are 16 residues in the CDR3. Looked up from germline, CDR1 is MNHEY and CDR2 is SVGAGI. The CDR3 sequence: CASSSPGGRAGNEQFF. The DNA for the CDR3 is TGTGCCAGCAGTTCACCGGGCGGGAGGGCTGGGAATGAGCAGTTCTTC.

The chain combines TRBV30 with TRBJ2-4, with D tentatively TRBD1 (6 bases). The CDR3 extends over 15 amino acids. Between the trimmed V and J ends, which lost 0 bases and 0 bases, there was a span of 9 bases. Looked up from germline, CDR1 is GTSNPN and CDR2 is SVGIG (reference sequence). The chain's CDR3 is CAWSVQGLAKNIQYF. The CDR3 bases are TGTGCCTGGAGTGTCCAGGGGTTAGCCAAAAACATTCAGTACTTC.

The chain combines TRBV29-1 with TRBJ2-1; D is unresolved. V lost 4 bases to trimming and J lost 9 bases, with 16 bases between them. Germline CDR1 reads SQVTM; CDR2 reads ANQGSEA. The CDR3 sequence is 13 residues long. CDR3 in amino acids: CSVVRLIDIEQFF. In nucleotides, the CDR3 is TGCAGCGTTGTTAGGCTTATAGACATTGAGCAGTTCTTC.

With respect to this clone: Other DNA variants within this sample encode the same CDR3. V gene TRBV27 combines with J gene TRBJ2-2; possible D gene TRBD1, 6 bases. CDR3 length equals 15 residues. The V and J ends lost 7 bases and 4 bases respectively, with 16 bases between them. From germline, CDR1 is MNHEY and CDR2 SMNVEV (reference sequence). This CDR3 reads CASMYGGERTGELFF. The DNA of the CDR3 is TGTGCCAGCATGTATGGGGGCGAACGCACCGGGGAGCTGTTTTTT.

V gene TRBV15 combines with J gene TRBJ2-1; D may be TRBD1 (6 bases). The germline V and J ends were trimmed by 5 bases and 0 bases, with 11 bases remaining between them. CDR3 length equals 15 residues. Germline V lookup: CDR1 LNHNV, CDR2 YYDKDF (reference sequence). The CDR3 sequence: CATSSDRSSYNEQFF. The CDR3, as DNA: TGTGCCACCAGCTCCGACAGGAGCTCCTACAATGAGCAGTTCTTC.

This chain connects TRBV6-1 to TRBJ2-5; D may be TRBD2 (5 bases). This CDR3 spans 11 amino acids. V was shortened by 7 bases and J by 5 bases, with 8 bases between the two germline ends. Germline assignment: CDR1 MNHNS and CDR2 SASEGT. CDR3 nucleotide sequence: TGTGCCAGCAACTTAGCGGAGACCCAGTACTTC. Protein: CASNLAETQYF.

This clone came up a few times. This chain links TRBV27 with TRBJ2-3; 10 bases align to TRBD1. The CDR3 runs 15 residues. The V gene's germline CDR1 is MNHEY and CDR2 SMNVEV (reference sequence). Losses at the gene ends were 6 bases for V and 3 bases for J; bases not matched to a gene: 6. Written as DNA, the CDR3 is TGTGCCAGCAGCCCCAGGACAGGGGGAACAGATACGCAGTATTTT. Protein sequence: CASSPRTGGTDTQYF.

J is TRBJ1-1 and V is TRBV15; D call uncertain. Germline assignment: CDR1 LNHNV and CDR2 YYDKDF (reference sequence). This CDR3 region has 12 residues. Trimming took 3 bases from V and 6 from J, leaving 8 bases between them. CDR3 protein: CATSSFSPEAFF. CDR3 nucleotide sequence: TGTGCCACCAGCAGCTTCAGTCCTGAAGCTTTCTTT.

This clone was picked up one time. This sequence joins TRBV5-1 and TRBJ2-7; 10 bases are shared with TRBD1. The ends lost 3 bases at V and 5 bases at J; junction bases unmatched: 5. The CDR3 has 14 amino acids. From germline, CDR1 is SGHRS and CDR2 YFSETQ. The CDR3 nucleotides are TGCGCCAGCAGCTCGGGACAGGGGTACCACGAGCAGTACTTC. The encoded protein is CASSSGQGYHEQYF.

This chain uses TRBV30 with TRBJ1-1; 11 bases agree with TRBD1. Germline loops: CDR1 GTSNPN, CDR2 SVGIG (reference sequence). Trimming took 8 bases from V and 4 from J; bases not matched to a gene: 12. CDR3 length equals 15 residues. CDR3: CASEPGQGEGTEAFF. Written as DNA, the CDR3 is TGTGCCAGCGAGCCGGGACAGGGGGAAGGCACTGAAGCTTTCTTT.

This chain links TRBV12-5 with TRBJ1-5; D possibly corresponds to TRBD1 (6 bases). The CDR3 consists of 15 residues. The germline V and J ends were trimmed by 7 bases and 5 bases, with 18 bases remaining between them. CDR1 LGHNT and CDR2 FRNRAP come from the germline V gene. CDR3 protein: CASAPRGELYQPQHF. The CDR3 DNA reads TGTGCTAGTGCCCCCAGGGGCGAGCTTTATCAGCCCCAGCATTTT. Full variable domain (rest looked up from reference TRBV12-5 and TRBJ1-5): DARVTQTPRHKVTEMGQEVTMRCQPILGHNTVFWYRQTMMQGLELLAYFRNRAPLDDSGMPKDRFSAEMPDATLATLKIQPSEPRDSAVYFCASAPRGELYQPQHFGDGTRLSIL.